Described below is a single T cell receptor (beta chain) sequence and its context. Antigen: not known. CDR1 SGHDN and CDR2 FVKESK come from the germline V gene. The CDR3 has 18 amino acids. With 6 bases clipped from V and 2 bases from J, the junction kept 13 bases outside the gene matches. The source of the sample is a study of cytomegalovirus exposure and HLA in healthy donors. General study points: It was in a later analysis that TCR association rates were seen to vary by HLA locus, highest for DRB1 and lowest for HLA-C.

Vbeta (60) and Jbeta (13) primers were used in the PCR. The table came from immunoSEQ multiplex PCR; TCRdb's copy has only in-frame clones and leaves some out. This sample contains about 130,000 clones. V usage is TRBV14 and J usage is TRBJ1-6, with 7 bases lining up with TRBD1. The sample consisted of PBMCs. The receptor comes from a man aged 18 to 30 in good health and CMV-seronegative. The CDR3 coding sequence is TGTGCCAGCAGAGCGACCGGGACAGAGCTGACCTATAATTCACCCCTCCACTTT. Amino acids: CASRATGTELTYNSPLHF.